This T cell receptor beta chain is from a study of shared clonotypes between healthy human individuals. Each donor was a Caucasian adult residing in Nashville, Tennessee. Researchers partitioned CD4+ cells into CD45RA+ naive and CD45RA-negative memory subsets. With regard to this clone: The antigen remains undetermined.

The CDR3 runs 18 residues. V lost 2 bases to trimming and J lost 2 bases; unmatched junction nucleotides: 8. The germline V gene has CDR1 MNHEY and CDR2 SMNVEV (reference sequence). Study-wide points: Larger estimated richness was generally recorded for naive subsets relative to memory subsets.

Profiling relied on immunoSEQ multiplex PCR, and the TCRdb table lists in-frame clones only, not all of them. The table shows under 650,000 clones, with 90% to 97% occurring only once. Sequencing input: naive CD4+ T cells sorted from blood. Subset here: CD45RA+ positively selected. This TCR was recovered from a woman under 40 in good health. V is TRBV27 and J is TRBJ2-7; 14 nucleotides agree with TRBD2. The CDR3 nucleotides read TGTGCCAGCAGTTTAAAGGGACTAGCGGGAGTCCAGGCCTACGAGCAGTACTTC. Residues: CASSLKGLAGVQAYEQYF.